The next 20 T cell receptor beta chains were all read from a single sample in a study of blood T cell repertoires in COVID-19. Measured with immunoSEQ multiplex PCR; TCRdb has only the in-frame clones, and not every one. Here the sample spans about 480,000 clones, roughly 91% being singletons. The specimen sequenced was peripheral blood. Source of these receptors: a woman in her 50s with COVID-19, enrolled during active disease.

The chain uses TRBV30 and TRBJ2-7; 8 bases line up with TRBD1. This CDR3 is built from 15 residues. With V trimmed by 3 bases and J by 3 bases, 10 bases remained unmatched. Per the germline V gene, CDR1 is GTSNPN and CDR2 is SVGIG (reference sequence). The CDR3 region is CAWRPPGGLDYEQYF. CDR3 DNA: TGTGCCTGGAGACCCCCAGGGGGCCTGGACTACGAGCAGTACTTC.

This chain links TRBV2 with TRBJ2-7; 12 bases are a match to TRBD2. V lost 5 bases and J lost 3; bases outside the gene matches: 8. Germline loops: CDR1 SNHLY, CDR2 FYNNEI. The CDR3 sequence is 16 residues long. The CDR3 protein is CASSPRTSGGIYEQYF. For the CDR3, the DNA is TGTGCCAGCAGTCCCCGCACTAGCGGGGGGATCTACGAGCAGTACTTC. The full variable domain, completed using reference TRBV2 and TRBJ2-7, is EPEVTQTPSHQVTQMGQEVILRCVPISNHLYFYWYRQILGQKVEFLVSFYNNEISEKSEIFDDQFSVERPDGSNFTLKIRSTKLEDSAMYFCASSPRTSGGIYEQYFGPGTRLTVT.

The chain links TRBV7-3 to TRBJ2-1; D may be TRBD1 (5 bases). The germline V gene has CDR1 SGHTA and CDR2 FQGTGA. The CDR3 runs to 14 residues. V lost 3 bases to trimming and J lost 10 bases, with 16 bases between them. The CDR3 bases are TGTGCCAGCAGCTTCAGGGTCCCCCCACGAGAGCAGTTCTTC. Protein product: CASSFRVPPREQFF.

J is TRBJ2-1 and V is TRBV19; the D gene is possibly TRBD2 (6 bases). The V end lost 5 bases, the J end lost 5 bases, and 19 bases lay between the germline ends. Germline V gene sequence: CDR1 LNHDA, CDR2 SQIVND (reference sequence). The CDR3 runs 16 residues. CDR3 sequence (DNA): TGTGCCAGTAGTTTTTCCGGGACTCCTTCCGACAATGAGCAGTTCTTC. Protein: CASSFSGTPSDNEQFF.

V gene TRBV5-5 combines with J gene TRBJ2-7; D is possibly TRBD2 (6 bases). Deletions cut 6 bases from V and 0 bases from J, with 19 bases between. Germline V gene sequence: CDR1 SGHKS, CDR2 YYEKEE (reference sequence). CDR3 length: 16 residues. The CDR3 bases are TGTGCCAGCATCCGAGGAGGGTCTTCGAGCTCCTACGAGCAGTACTTC. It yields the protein CASIRGGSSSSYEQYF.

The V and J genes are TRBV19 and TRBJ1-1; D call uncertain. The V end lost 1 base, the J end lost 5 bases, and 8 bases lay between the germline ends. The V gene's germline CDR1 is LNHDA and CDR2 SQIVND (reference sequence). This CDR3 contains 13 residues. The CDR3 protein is CASSIGVRTEAFF. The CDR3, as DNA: TGTGCCAGTAGTATAGGGGTGAGGACTGAAGCTTTCTTT.

The CDR3 region has the DNA TGTGCCAGCATTACAGGGTTATACACTGAAGCTTTCTTT. This sequence encodes CASITGLYTEAFF. This chain joins TRBV12-3 or TRBV12-4 and TRBJ1-1; the D gene is possibly TRBD1 (6 bases). The CDR3 runs 13 residues. V gave up 7 bases and J gave up 3 bases, with 12 bases separating them.

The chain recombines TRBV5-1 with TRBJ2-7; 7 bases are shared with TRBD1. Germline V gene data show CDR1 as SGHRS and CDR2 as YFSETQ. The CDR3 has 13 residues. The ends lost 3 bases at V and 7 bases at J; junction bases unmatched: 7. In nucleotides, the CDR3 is TGCGCCAGCAGCTACTCAGGGGGTCGGGAGCAGTACTTC. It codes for CASSYSGGREQYF.

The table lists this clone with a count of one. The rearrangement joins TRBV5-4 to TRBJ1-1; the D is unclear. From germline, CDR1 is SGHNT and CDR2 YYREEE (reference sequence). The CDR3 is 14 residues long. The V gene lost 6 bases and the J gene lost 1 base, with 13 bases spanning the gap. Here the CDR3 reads CASTAPEGNTEAFF. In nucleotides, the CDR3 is TGTGCCAGCACCGCCCCTGAGGGGAACACTGAAGCTTTCTTT.

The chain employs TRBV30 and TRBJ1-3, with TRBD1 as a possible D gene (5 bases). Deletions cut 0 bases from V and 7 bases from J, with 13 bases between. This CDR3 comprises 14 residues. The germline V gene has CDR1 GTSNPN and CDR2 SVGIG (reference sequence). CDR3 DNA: TGTGCCTGGAGTGTACTAAGGGGTACGAACACCATATATTTT. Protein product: CAWSVLRGTNTIYF.

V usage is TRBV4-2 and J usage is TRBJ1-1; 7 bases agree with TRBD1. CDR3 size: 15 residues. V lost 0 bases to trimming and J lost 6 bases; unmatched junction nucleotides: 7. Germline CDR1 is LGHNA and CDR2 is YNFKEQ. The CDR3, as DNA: TGTGCCAGCAGCCAAGATAGGTTCAGGGGGTCTGAAGCTTTCTTT. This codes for CASSQDRFRGSEAFF.

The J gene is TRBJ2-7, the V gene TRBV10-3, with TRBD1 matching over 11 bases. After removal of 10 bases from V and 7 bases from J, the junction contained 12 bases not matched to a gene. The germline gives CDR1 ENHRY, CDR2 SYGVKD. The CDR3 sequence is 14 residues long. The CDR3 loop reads CASETGTGGQEQYF. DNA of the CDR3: TGTGCCAGCGAAACGGGGACAGGGGGTCAAGAGCAGTACTTC.

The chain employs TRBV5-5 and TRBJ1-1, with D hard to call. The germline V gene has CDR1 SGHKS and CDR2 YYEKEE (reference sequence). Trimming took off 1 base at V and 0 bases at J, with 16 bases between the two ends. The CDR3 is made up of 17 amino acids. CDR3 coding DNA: TGTGCCAGCAGCTTGCAAGCGGTTCGACCGCTGAACACTGAAGCTTTCTTT. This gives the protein CASSLQAVRPLNTEAFF.

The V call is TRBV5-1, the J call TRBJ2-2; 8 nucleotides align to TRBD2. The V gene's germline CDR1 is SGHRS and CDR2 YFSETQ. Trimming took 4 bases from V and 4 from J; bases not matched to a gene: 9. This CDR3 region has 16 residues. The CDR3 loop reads CASSISGTRGTGELFF. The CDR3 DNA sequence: TGCGCCAGCAGCATCTCCGGGACTAGGGGCACCGGGGAGCTGTTTTTT.

In DNA form, the CDR3 reads TGTGCCAGCAGTGGAACAGGGGAGACTGAAGCTTTCTTT. Protein product: CASSGTGETEAFF. The rearrangement uses TRBV9 and TRBJ1-1, with 7 bases matching TRBD1. The CDR3 sequence is 13 residues long. Germline CDR1 is SGDLS and CDR2 is YYNGEE. The V segment lost 5 bases and the J segment 5 bases; nucleotides outside the gene matches: 6.

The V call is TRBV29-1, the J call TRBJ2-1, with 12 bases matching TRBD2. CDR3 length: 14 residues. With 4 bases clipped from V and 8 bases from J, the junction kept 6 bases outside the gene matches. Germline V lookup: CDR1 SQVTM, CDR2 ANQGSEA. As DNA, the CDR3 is TGCAGCGTTGTCCCACTAGCGGGGGGCTATGAGCAGTTCTTC. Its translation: CSVVPLAGGYEQFF.

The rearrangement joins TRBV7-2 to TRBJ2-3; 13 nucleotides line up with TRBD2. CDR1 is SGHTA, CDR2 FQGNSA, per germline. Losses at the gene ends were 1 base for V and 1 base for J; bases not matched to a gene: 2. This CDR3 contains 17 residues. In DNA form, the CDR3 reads TGTGCCAGCAGCTTAGGGGGGACTAGCGGGGGCACAGATACGCAGTATTTT. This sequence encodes CASSLGGTSGGTDTQYF.

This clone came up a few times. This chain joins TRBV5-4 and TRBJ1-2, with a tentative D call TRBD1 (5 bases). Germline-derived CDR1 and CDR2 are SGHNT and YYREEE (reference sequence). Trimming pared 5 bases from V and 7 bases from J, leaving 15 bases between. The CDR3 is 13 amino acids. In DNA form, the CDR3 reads TGTGCCAGCAGTGATCAGGGAGGCGCTGGCTACACCTTC. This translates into CASSDQGGAGYTF. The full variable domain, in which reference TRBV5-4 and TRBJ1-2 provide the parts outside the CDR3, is ETGVTQSPTHLIKTRGQQVTLRCSSQSGHNTVSWYQQALGQGPQFIFQYYREEENGRGNFPPRFSGLQFPNYSSELNVNALELDDSALYLCASSDQGGAGYTFGSGTRLTVV.

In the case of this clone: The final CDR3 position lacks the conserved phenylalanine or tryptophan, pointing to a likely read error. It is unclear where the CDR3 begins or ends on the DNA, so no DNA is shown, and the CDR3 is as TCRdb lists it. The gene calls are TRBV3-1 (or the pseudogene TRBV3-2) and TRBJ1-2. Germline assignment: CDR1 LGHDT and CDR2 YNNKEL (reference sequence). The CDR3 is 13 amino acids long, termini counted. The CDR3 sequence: CASSQLDGLQLYL.

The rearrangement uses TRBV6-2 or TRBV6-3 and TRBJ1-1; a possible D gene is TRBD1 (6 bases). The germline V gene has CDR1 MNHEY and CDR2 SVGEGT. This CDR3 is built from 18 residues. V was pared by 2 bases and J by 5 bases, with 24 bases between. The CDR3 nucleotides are TGTGCCAGCAGTTACGGAGCCAGGGGCCTACTATATTCAACTGAAGCTTTCTTT. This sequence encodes CASSYGARGLLYSTEAFF.